These 31 T cell receptor beta chains originate from one sample sequenced in a study of blood T cell repertoires in COVID-19. Assay: immunoSEQ multiplex PCR; the TCRdb copy retains only in-frame clones and omits some. The table records tens of thousands of clones, less than 90% of them present only once. Sequencing used peripheral blood. The receptor source for this set is a woman aged 60 to 75 with acute or convalescent COVID-19.

The genes are TRBV6-6 and TRBJ1-4, with D tentatively TRBD1 (6 bases). The CDR3 is made up of 13 amino acids. Trimming left V 6 bases short and J 8 bases short, with 13 bases between. Looked up from germline, CDR1 is MNHNY and CDR2 is SVGAGI (reference sequence). The CDR3 nucleotides read TGTGCCAGCAGCCCCGGACAGCTAGAAAAACTGTTTTTT. This codes for CASSPGQLEKLFF.

The V and J genes are TRBV12-3 or TRBV12-4 and TRBJ2-7; D perhaps matches TRBD1 (6 bases). CDR3 length: 13 amino acids. V lost 1 base and J lost 3, with 7 bases in between. CDR3 amino acids: CASSLEQGYEQYF. CDR3 DNA: TGTGCCAGCAGTTTAGAACAGGGCTACGAGCAGTACTTC.

The sample holds one count of this clone. V usage is TRBV9 and J usage is TRBJ1-1, with 7 bases lining up with TRBD1. The CDR3 has 16 amino acids. Per germline, CDR1 SGDLS and CDR2 YYNGEE. V was clipped by 4 bases and J by 1 base; unmatched bases: 10. Written as DNA, the CDR3 is TGTGCCAGCAGCCCACGACAGGGAAGGGCGAACACTGAAGCTTTCTTT. Encoded protein: CASSPRQGRANTEAFF.

The CDR3 loop is CASGGRGNTEAFF. As DNA, the CDR3 is TGTGCCAGCGGAGGACGGGGGAACACTGAAGCTTTCTTT. The V gene is TRBV7-9, the J gene TRBJ1-1; no firm D call. Germline V CDR1 and CDR2: SEHNR, FQNEAQ (reference sequence). This CDR3 contains 13 residues. The germline V and J ends were trimmed by 8 bases and 1 base, with 11 bases remaining between them. Combining the CDR3 with reference TRBV7-9 and TRBJ1-1 gives the whole variable domain DTGVSQNPRHKITKRGQNVTFRCDPISEHNRLYWYRQTLGQGPEFLTYFQNEAQLEKSRLLSDRFSAERPKGSFSTLEIQRTEQGDSAMYLCASGGRGNTEAFFGQGTRLTVV.

The J gene is TRBJ1-1, the V gene TRBV28; no definite D call. V lost 5 bases, J lost 1 base, and 14 bases lay in between. There are 15 residues in the CDR3. The germline V gene has CDR1 MDHEN and CDR2 SYDVKM. The DNA of the CDR3 is TGTGCCAGCAGTCCTCCTTCTCGGGGGAACACTGAAGCTTTCTTT. It encodes CASSPPSRGNTEAFF.

This clone was seen more than once but under ten times. The CDR3 protein is CASSPDSYNEKLFF. The CDR3 nucleotides are TGTGCCAGCAGCCCAGACAGTTATAATGAAAAACTGTTTTTT. The chain joins TRBV7-9 to TRBJ1-4; D is perhaps TRBD1 (5 bases). Per germline, CDR1 SEHNR and CDR2 FQNEAQ (reference sequence). The V end lost 5 bases, the J end lost 4 bases, and 11 bases lay between the germline ends. This CDR3 comprises 14 residues.

The chain has TRBV19 and TRBJ2-5, with D uncertain. Trimming removed 3 bases at V and 5 bases at J, with 10 bases between. The length of the CDR3 is 13 residues. Germline V gene lookup returns CDR1 LNHDA and CDR2 SQIVND (reference sequence). The CDR3 protein is CASSMGQAETQYF. The CDR3 DNA reads TGTGCCAGTAGTATGGGTCAGGCCGAGACCCAGTACTTC. Together with reference TRBV19 and TRBJ2-5, the CDR3 gives the full variable domain: DGGITQSPKYLFRKEGQNVTLSCEQNLNHDAMYWYRQDPGQGLRLIYYSQIVNDFQKGDIAEGYSVSREKKESFPLTVTSAQKNPTAFYLCASSMGQAETQYFGPGTRLLVL.

This chain joins TRBV6-5 and TRBJ1-1, with TRBD1 matching over 11 bases. Germline V gives CDR1 MNHEY, CDR2 SVGAGI. Losses at the gene ends were 4 bases for V and 5 bases for J; bases not matched to a gene: 9. The CDR3 is made up of 16 amino acids. CDR3 nucleotides: TGTGCCAGCAGTTTCCGGACAGGGGGCGGAGGGACTGAAGCTTTCTTT. It codes for CASSFRTGGGGTEAFF.

V is TRBV12-3 or TRBV12-4 and J is TRBJ2-7; maybe TRBD2 (6 bases). The CDR3 runs to 13 residues. Trimming left V 5 bases short and J 5 bases short, with 13 bases between. In DNA, the CDR3 is TGTGCCAGCAGTAATGGGGGGTGGCACGAGCAGTACTTC. This sequence encodes CASSNGGWHEQYF.

This clone turned up a few times. The chain employs TRBV18 and TRBJ1-6; weak D call: TRBD1 (6 bases). This CDR3 region has 15 residues. Per the germline V gene, CDR1 is KGHSH and CDR2 is LQKENI. V was cut by 6 bases and J by 9 bases, with 18 bases left in between. The CDR3 coding sequence is TGTGCCAGCTCCCTACTGGACAGATTTCGTTCACCCCTCCACTTT. Its protein product is CASSLLDRFRSPLHF.

The chain has TRBV19 and TRBJ2-7; D perhaps matches TRBD1 (6 bases). Germline CDR1 and CDR2: LNHDA and SQIVND (reference sequence). The CDR3 consists of 13 residues. Between the trimmed V and J ends, which lost 10 bases and 5 bases, there was a span of 18 bases. The CDR3 spells CATGHGTTDEQYF. The CDR3, as DNA: TGTGCCACCGGCCACGGGACAACCGACGAGCAGTACTTC.

The chain couples TRBV4-2 to TRBJ2-3; tentatively, D is TRBD2 (7 bases). Trimming left V 1 base short and J 0 bases short, with 11 bases between. Germline values: CDR1 LGHNA, CDR2 YNFKEQ. CDR3 length: 16 residues. In DNA, the CDR3 is TGTGCCAGCAGCCAAGGGCGGGGGCGTAGCACAGATACGCAGTATTTT. It translates to CASSQGRGRSTDTQYF.

This chain uses TRBV11-2 with TRBJ1-2; maybe TRBD1 (5 bases). Germline CDR1 and CDR2: SGHAT and FQNNGV. The V and J ends lost 5 bases and 5 bases respectively, with 21 bases between them. This CDR3 is built from 16 residues. DNA for the CDR3: TGTGCCAGCAGCCACCCGGCAGGGCGGAGACCTTATGGCTACACCTTC. Protein: CASSHPAGRRPYGYTF.

The gene calls are TRBV5-8 and TRBJ2-5, with D tentatively TRBD2 (6 bases). V was shortened by 0 bases and J by 3 bases, with 12 bases between the two germline ends. Germline CDR1 is SGHTS and CDR2 is YDEGEE. This CDR3 has 15 amino acids. This CDR3 is CASSLEGRREETQYF. The DNA for the CDR3 is TGTGCCAGCAGCTTGGAAGGGAGGAGGGAAGAGACCCAGTACTTC.

This chain joins TRBV6-5 and TRBJ1-2; the match to TRBD1 covers 9 bases. This CDR3 comprises 15 residues. Trimming took 0 bases from V and 7 from J; bases not matched to a gene: 6. CDR1 and CDR2 (germline): MNHEY, SVGAGI. Here the CDR3 reads CASSYSGTGHAGYTF. The CDR3, as DNA: TGTGCCAGCAGTTACTCGGGGACAGGGCACGCTGGCTACACCTTC.

The chain carries TRBV12-3 or TRBV12-4 and TRBJ2-7; D unresolved. Trimming took 2 bases from V and 3 from J, leaving 8 bases between them. The CDR3 spans 13 residues. CDR3 DNA: TGTGCCAGCAGTTTAAGGCGGTACTACGAGCAGTACTTC. Protein sequence: CASSLRRYYEQYF.

The chain joins TRBV27 to TRBJ2-7; no clear D. The V end lost 0 bases, the J end lost 5 bases, and 11 bases lay between the germline ends. This CDR3 spans 14 amino acids. Germline V gene data show CDR1 as MNHEY and CDR2 as SMNVEV (reference sequence). CDR3 nucleotide sequence: TGTGCCAGCAGTTTATCTTTTCTTGTCGACGAGCAGTACTTC. It translates to CASSLSFLVDEQYF.

In this sample, this clone turned up once. This chain joins TRBV12-2 and TRBJ2-1; TRBD2, as called in the table, went unchecked against the DNA. TRBV12-2 is labeled a pseudogene. This CDR3 is built from 14 residues. CDR3 region: CASRLTGAGNEQFF. In nucleotides, the CDR3 is TGTGCAAGTCGCTTGACGGGAGCGGGCAATGAGCAGTTCTTC.

This clone has just a few counts. The chain recombines TRBV5-1 with TRBJ2-1; D gene ambiguous. CDR1 is SGHRS and CDR2 is YFSETQ in the germline V gene. The V end was cut by 3 bases, the J end by 5 bases, with 15 bases between. The CDR3 spans 15 residues. The CDR3 loop reads CASSYSGEPDNEQFF. The CDR3 DNA reads as TGCGCCAGCAGCTATTCAGGTGAGCCAGACAATGAGCAGTTCTTC.

The count of this clone is one. V gene TRBV4-1 combines with J gene TRBJ1-2, with 11 bases matching TRBD1. V was pared by 4 bases and J by 4 bases, with 14 bases of the junction left unmatched. This CDR3 spans 18 amino acids. CDR1 is MGHRA, CDR2 YSYEKL, per germline. For the CDR3, the DNA is TGCGCCAGCAGCCCTAATGTATTCCGGGACAGGGGGACCTATGGCTACACCTTC. This codes for CASSPNVFRDRGTYGYTF.

The chain has TRBV2 and TRBJ1-3; D gene uncertain. The V end was cut by 8 bases, the J end by 0 bases, with 8 bases between. The CDR3 contains 13 residues. Germline lookup yields CDR1 SNHLY and CDR2 FYNNEI. The CDR3 region has the DNA TGTGCCAGCGCAGGACTCTCTGGAAACACCATATATTTT. It encodes CASAGLSGNTIYF.

The chain employs TRBV28 and TRBJ2-1, with 7 bases matching TRBD2. V lost 6 bases and J lost 6; bases outside the gene matches: 8. CDR1 and CDR2 (germline): MDHEN, SYDVKM. CDR3 length: 14 residues. Here the CDR3 DNA reads TGTGCCAGCAGCTTAGGCGGGGGACTCAATGAGCAGTTCTTC. Translated: CASSLGGGLNEQFF.

V and J are TRBV24-1 and TRBJ1-2, with 8 bases matching TRBD1. The length of the CDR3 is 15 residues. Trimming took 3 bases from V and 5 from J; bases not matched to a gene: 7. Germline CDR1 KGHDR, CDR2 SFDVKD. The CDR3 loop reads CATSDGTGQRYGYTF. The DNA for the CDR3 is TGTGCCACCAGTGATGGGACAGGTCAGAGGTATGGCTACACCTTC.

J is TRBJ2-2 and V is TRBV3-1 (or the pseudogene TRBV3-2), with TRBD1 matching 12 bases. The CDR3 sequence is 16 residues long. Germline lookup yields CDR1 LGHDT and CDR2 YNNKEL (reference sequence). J lost 7 bases, V lost 5 bases, and 8 bases had no gene match. CDR3 loop: CASSAGGQGAGGELFF. DNA of the CDR3: TGTGCCAGCAGCGCAGGGGGACAGGGGGCCGGCGGGGAGCTGTTTTTT.

V gene TRBV7-7 combines with J gene TRBJ2-3; 13 positions match TRBD2. V lost 5 bases to trimming and J lost 8 bases; unmatched junction nucleotides: 13. The CDR3 length is 17 residues. Germline values: CDR1 SSHAT, CDR2 FNYEAQ (reference sequence). DNA for the CDR3: TGTGCCAGCAGCCCCGTGGTACTAGCGGGAGGGCCTTTTACGCAGTATTTT. Translated, it gives CASSPVVLAGGPFTQYF.

The chain has TRBV27 and TRBJ2-3, with a tentative D call TRBD1 (6 bases). The CDR3 has 14 residues. V lost 6 bases and J lost 2, with 12 bases in between. Germline lookup yields CDR1 MNHEY and CDR2 SMNVEV (reference sequence). The CDR3 DNA sequence: TGTGCCAGCAGATCCTGGACAGCCACAGATACGCAGTATTTT. Translation: CASRSWTATDTQYF.

The chain carries TRBV3-1 (or the pseudogene TRBV3-2) and TRBJ2-1; D possibly corresponds to TRBD2 (5 bases). Germline-derived CDR1 and CDR2 are LGHDT and YNNKEL (reference sequence). CDR3 size: 14 residues. With 6 bases removed from V and 6 bases from J, the gap between germline ends came to 15 bases. This CDR3 is CASRLSTRSNEQFF. The CDR3 nucleotides are TGTGCCAGCAGACTTAGTACTAGAAGCAATGAGCAGTTCTTC.

The V call is TRBV30, the J call TRBJ1-6; D perhaps matches TRBD1 (5 bases). CDR1 is GTSNPN, CDR2 SVGIG, per germline (reference sequence). V was clipped by 4 bases and J by 3 bases, with 13 bases between them. The CDR3 covers 15 residues. The CDR3 is CAWTGRVYYNSPLHF. DNA of the CDR3: TGTGCCTGGACCGGCAGGGTATACTATAATTCACCCCTCCACTTT.

The V and J genes are TRBV9 and TRBJ1-5; D ambiguous. The ends were cut back, 3 bases at V and 1 base at J, with 11 bases in the middle. The CDR3 consists of 15 residues. Germline CDR1 and CDR2: SGDLS and YYNGEE. The CDR3 bases are TGTGCCAGCAGCGCCTCTTCGTCGAGCAATCAGCCCCAGCATTTT. This sequence encodes CASSASSSSNQPQHF.

The chain employs TRBV7-9 and TRBJ2-1; 7 bases are shared with TRBD2. CDR1 is SEHNR and CDR2 is FQNEAQ in the germline V gene (reference sequence). V lost 0 bases and J lost 8; bases outside the gene matches: 4. This CDR3 region has 14 residues. The CDR3 DNA is TGTGCCAGCAGCTTAGCGGGGGGGATTGATGAGCAGTTCTTC. This codes for CASSLAGGIDEQFF.

V gene TRBV6-5 combines with J gene TRBJ1-2; possibly TRBD1 for D (5 bases). The CDR3 is made up of 13 amino acids. V shed 5 bases and J shed 2 bases, with 9 bases lying between them. In germline, CDR1 is MNHEY, CDR2 SVGAGI. CDR3 in amino acids: CASSQGTNYGYTF. The CDR3 DNA follows: TGTGCCAGCAGTCAGGGTACAAACTATGGCTACACCTTC.